The 11 T cell receptor beta chains in this list originate from one sample, sequenced in a study of T-cell memory formation after mild COVID-19. TCRdb independently ran MiXCR on the 5' RACE reads; one entry per CDR3 protein. The top ten clones hold about 20% of a sample with roughly 300,000 distinct CDR3 sequences, 8.2% of them seen once. Sequencing input: PBMCs or a T cell subset sorted from them (not recorded which). The receptors come from a man between 18 and 35 years old who had mild COVID-19 (a few samples of this study predate the infection). Cell type and time point are not known.

This clonotype was picked up many times. This chain connects TRBV4-1 to TRBJ1-6, with 8 positions matching TRBD1. J gave up 10 bases and V 0 bases, and 8 bases lay outside the gene matches. In germline, CDR1 is MGHRA, CDR2 YSYEKL. The CDR3 is 16 amino acids. The CDR3 loop is CASSQDPPGGHSPLHF. CDR3 nucleotide sequence: TGCGCCAGCAGCCAAGATCCCCCAGGGGGCCACTCACCCCTCCACTTT.

Comments on this clonotype: Germline is not matched at one junction end, which may reflect a read error. The chain uses TRBV29-1 and TRBJ2-3, with 7 bases that match TRBD1. Germline loops: CDR1 SQVTM, CDR2 ANQGSEA. This CDR3 has 14 amino acids. The CDR3 sequence is CSVEERGLRDTLYF. CDR3 DNA sequence: TGCAGCGTTGAAGAAAGGGGGCTGAGGGATACGCTGTATTTT.

The rearrangement links TRBV7-2 to TRBJ2-7; 10 bases are shared with TRBD1. Germline V CDR1 and CDR2: SGHTA, FQGNSA. V lost 3 bases to trimming and J lost 6 bases; unmatched junction nucleotides: 11. The CDR3 is 16 residues long. CDR3 in DNA: TGTGCCAGCAGCTTGGCCCCGACAGGGGGCTCATCCGAGCAGTACTTC. Amino acids: CASSLAPTGGSSEQYF.

The chain has TRBV5-4 and TRBJ2-7; 9 bases line up with TRBD2. The germline CDR1 and CDR2 sequences are SGHNT and YYREEE (reference sequence). This CDR3 region has 15 residues. V trimming: 0 bases; J trimming: 6 bases; junction bases outside the gene matches: 7. In DNA, the CDR3 is TGTGCCAGCAGCTTGGAAGTAGCGGGGGAAGGCGAGCAGTACTTC. This encodes CASSLEVAGEGEQYF.

This chain connects TRBV20-1 to TRBJ2-3, with 7 nucleotides matching TRBD2. The CDR3 is made up of 16 amino acids. Germline lookup yields CDR1 DFQATT and CDR2 SNEGSKA (reference sequence). The ends lost 3 bases at V and 1 base at J; junction bases unmatched: 10. As DNA, the CDR3 is TGCAGTGCTAGTAGGCGAGCGGGGTTTGGCACAGATACGCAGTATTTT. This encodes CSASRRAGFGTDTQYF.

The chain employs TRBV7-9 and TRBJ2-1; unclear D gene. From germline, CDR1 is SEHNR and CDR2 FQNEAQ (reference sequence). The CDR3 totals 13 residues. The germline V and J ends were trimmed by 2 bases and 10 bases, with 12 bases remaining between them. This CDR3 reads CASSLRHHREQFF. The CDR3 DNA reads TGTGCCAGCAGCTTAAGACACCATCGGGAGCAGTTCTTC.

This chain joins TRBV6-2 or TRBV6-3 and TRBJ2-2; D is perhaps TRBD2 (6 bases). Trimming removed 6 bases from V and 6 bases from J, with 20 bases in between. The germline V gene has CDR1 MNHEY and CDR2 SVGEGT. This CDR3 contains 16 residues. DNA of the CDR3: TGTGCCAGCAGCCCTAGGCGGGGAGCAGAACCCGGGGAGCTGTTTTTT. Protein sequence: CASSPRRGAEPGELFF.

This sequence joins TRBV7-8 and TRBJ2-3; D perhaps matches TRBD2 (6 bases). This CDR3 has 16 residues. Trimming removed 4 bases at V and 1 base at J, with 15 bases between. The germline CDR1 and CDR2 sequences are SGHVS and FQNEAQ. This chain's CDR3 is CASSSRPIAGTDTQYF. The CDR3 DNA reads as TGTGCCAGCAGCTCCCGGCCAATAGCGGGCACAGATACGCAGTATTTT.

The J gene is TRBJ1-1, the V gene TRBV7-2; 7 positions agree with TRBD1. The J segment lost 6 bases and the V segment lost 2 bases, leaving 12 bases of the junction unmatched. This CDR3 region has 16 residues. Germline CDR1 SGHTA, CDR2 FQGNSA. As DNA, the CDR3 is TGTGCCAGCAGCTTAAGACAGGGACGGAGGTGGGCTGAAGCTTTCTTT. It encodes CASSLRQGRRWAEAFF.

This clonotype has more than one count but fewer than ten. V and J are TRBV2 and TRBJ1-2, with D possibly matching TRBD1 (6 bases). This CDR3 has 13 residues. V lost 3 bases and J lost 5, with 10 bases in between. CDR1 is SNHLY, CDR2 FYNNEI, per germline. CDR3 sequence: CASSDHRVYGYTF. The CDR3 nucleotides are TGTGCCAGCAGTGACCACAGGGTATATGGCTACACCTTC. The entire variable domain, with the rest obtained from reference TRBV2 and TRBJ1-2, is as follows: EPEVTQTPSHQVTQMGQEVILRCVPISNHLYFYWYRQILGQKVEFLVSFYNNEISEKSEIFDDQFSVERPDGSNFTLKIRSTKLEDSAMYFCASSDHRVYGYTFGSGTRLTVV.

This clonotype was counted a few times. The rearrangement links TRBV7-8 to TRBJ2-3; D remains unclear. The CDR3 is made up of 13 amino acids. V was clipped by 10 bases and J by 5 bases, with 16 bases between them. Germline V CDR1 and CDR2: SGHVS, FQNEAQ. The CDR3 bases are TGTGCCACCGCGCTTGGGCCACAAGATACGCAGTATTTT. Protein product: CATALGPQDTQYF.